The 6 T cell receptor beta chains given below trace back to one sample, sequenced in a study of T-cell memory formation after mild COVID-19. TCRdb reprocessed the 5' RACE reads via MiXCR and lists one record per CDR3 protein. The sample has around 310,000 distinct CDR3 sequences, about 13% seen once. The sequencing sample was made of PBMCs or a T cell subset sorted from them (not recorded which). The receptors shown here come from a man younger than 35 who had mild COVID-19 (a few samples of this study predate the infection). Cell type and time point are not known.

The sample holds a few counts of this clonotype. The CDR3 reads CASSLTGLANTGELFF. In DNA, the CDR3 is TGTGCCAGCAGCTTAACCGGACTAGCCAACACCGGGGAGCTGTTTTTT. V and J are TRBV7-3 and TRBJ2-2; the match to TRBD2 covers 8 bases. V gave up 0 bases and J gave up 2 bases; unmatched junction bases: 2. There are 16 residues in the CDR3. Looked up from germline, CDR1 is SGHTA and CDR2 is FQGTGA.

This clonotype has just a few counts. The chain links TRBV27 to TRBJ1-1; 10 positions agree with TRBD1. The CDR3 length is 13 residues. Germline-derived CDR1 and CDR2 are MNHEY and SMNVEV (reference sequence). V lost 4 bases to trimming and J lost 11 bases; unmatched junction nucleotides: 7. Here the CDR3 DNA reads TGTGCCAGCAGTTGGGGACCGGGACAGGGGGCTTTCTTT. It specifies CASSWGPGQGAFF.

The chain is built from TRBV5-5 and TRBJ2-5; no firm D call. V shed 4 bases and J shed 3 bases, with 10 bases lying between them. There are 13 residues in the CDR3. Germline V gene data show CDR1 as SGHKS and CDR2 as YYEKEE (reference sequence). The CDR3 DNA follows: TGTGCCAGCAGCGTCGGTTCCGAAGAGACCCAGTACTTC. It yields the protein CASSVGSEETQYF.

CDR3 amino acids: CASAGQAYNSPLHF. As DNA, the CDR3 is TGTGCCAGCGCCGGACAGGCCTATAATTCACCCCTCCACTTT. The chain joins TRBV7-2 to TRBJ1-6; 7 bases are a match to TRBD1. Trimming removed 8 bases from V and 2 bases from J; junction bases left unmatched: 3. Germline V CDR1 and CDR2: SGHTA, FQGNSA. The CDR3 sequence is 14 residues long.

At least ten counts were recorded for this clonotype. J is TRBJ2-2 and V is TRBV10-3, with TRBD2 matching over 11 bases. With V trimmed by 4 bases and J by 5 bases, 3 bases remained unmatched. This CDR3 has 15 amino acids. CDR1 and CDR2 (germline): ENHRY, SYGVKD. CDR3 sequence (DNA): TGTGCCATCAGTGCTCCTAGCGGGGGGACCGGGGAGCTGTTTTTT. Amino acids: CAISAPSGGTGELFF.

The CDR3 loop is CSAVLAVQETQYF. DNA for the CDR3: TGCAGTGCTGTCCTAGCGGTCCAAGAGACCCAGTACTTC. The J gene is TRBJ2-5, the V gene TRBV20-1; 7 bases fit TRBD2. The ends lost 5 bases at V and 1 base at J; junction bases unmatched: 4. The CDR3 is 13 residues long. Per the germline V gene, CDR1 is DFQATT and CDR2 is SNEGSKA (reference sequence).